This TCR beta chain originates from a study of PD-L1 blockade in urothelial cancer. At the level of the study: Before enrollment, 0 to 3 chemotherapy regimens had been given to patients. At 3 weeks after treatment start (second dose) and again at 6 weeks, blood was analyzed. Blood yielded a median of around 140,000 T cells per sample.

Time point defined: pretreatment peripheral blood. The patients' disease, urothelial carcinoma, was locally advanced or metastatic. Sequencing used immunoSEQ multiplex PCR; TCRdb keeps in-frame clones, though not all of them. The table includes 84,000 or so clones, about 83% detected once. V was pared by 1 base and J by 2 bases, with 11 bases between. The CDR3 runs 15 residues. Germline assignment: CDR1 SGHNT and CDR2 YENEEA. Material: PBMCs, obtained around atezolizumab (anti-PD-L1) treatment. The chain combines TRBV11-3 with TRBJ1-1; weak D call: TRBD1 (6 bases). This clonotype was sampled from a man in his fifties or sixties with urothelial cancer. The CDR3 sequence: CASSLATGYNTEAFF. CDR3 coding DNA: TGTGCCAGCAGCTTAGCTACAGGGTACAACACTGAAGCTTTCTTT.